The source of this T cell receptor (beta chain) is a study of T cell repertoires in cytomegalovirus infection. The wider study: Both CMV infection and a matching HLA type were indicated by public TCR beta signatures. Whole-study findings and limits: Summed frequency of shared TCR beta families picked out CMV carriers who also had the relevant HLA.

Concerning this clonotype: Its cognate antigen is unknown.

TCRdb re-called the reads through MiXCR, storing one row per CDR3 protein. This sample has 150,000 or so distinct CDR3 sequences, with around 30% found just once. Trimming took 1 base from V and 6 from J; bases not matched to a gene: 7. The CDR3 loop spans 15 amino acids. The V gene's germline CDR1 is SGHNT and CDR2 YYREEE (reference sequence). The rearrangement joins TRBV5-4 to TRBJ2-1; 7 bases are shared with TRBD2. Material: CD8+ T cells from cultured PBMCs, obtained from culture after CMV antigen stimulation. This receptor was identified in a human donor in good health (CMV status not recorded). Some clones in this sample may be carry-over from other donors' samples. Here the CDR3 reads CASSLFRGDFNEQFF. CDR3 coding DNA: TGTGCCAGCAGCTTGTTTCGGGGGGACTTCAATGAGCAGTTCTTC.